This T cell receptor (beta chain) was found in a study of blood T cell repertoires in COVID-19. Per the authors' pipeline: Amplified reference gene primers provided the basis for estimating nucleated cell counts. Here immunoSEQ multiplex PCR was the method, and the copy in TCRdb shows in-frame clones only, minus some. For V, J and clone size, that table is used; D and trimming come from the DNA. The sample has some 180,000 clones, roughly four fifths seen once; the top ten hold 8% to 13%. The CDR3 contains 14 residues. V was pared by 0 bases and J by 0 bases, with 6 bases between. Germline V gives CDR1 MNHEY, CDR2 SMNVEV (reference sequence).

The sequencing sample was made of peripheral blood. This TCR came from a middle-aged woman with COVID-19, enrolled during active disease. This chain uses TRBV27 with TRBJ2-7; D is unclear. CDR3 loop: CASSLSPNSYEQYF. The CDR3 DNA reads TGTGCCAGCAGTTTATCTCCAAACTCCTACGAGCAGTACTTC.